The 4 T cell receptor beta chains given below trace back to one sample, sequenced in a study of Graves' ophthalmopathy and Graves' hyperthyroidism. As the template, RNA transcripts were used to amplify TCR beta CDR3 regions. Second-round multiplex PCR followed a first-round RT-PCR using HTBI primers. One entry per CDR3 protein, called by TCRdb with MiXCR from the multiplex PCR reads. This sample has over a million distinct CDR3 sequences, with about 36% found just once. Material for sequencing was peripheral blood or thyroid tissue (not recorded which). The receptors shown here come from an adult man with Graves' hyperthyroidism.

This clonotype was seen ten or more times. J is TRBJ1-1 and V is TRBV19; a weak D match, TRBD1 (6 bases). This CDR3 spans 15 amino acids. Trimming left V 10 bases short and J 6 bases short, with 24 bases between. Germline V CDR1 and CDR2: LNHDA, SQIVND (reference sequence). CDR3 sequence (DNA): TGTGCCACTAATGGGGGACCAGGGGTCGAGGCTGAAGCTTTCTTT. Amino acid sequence: CATNGGPGVEAEAFF.

The chain has TRBV20-1 and TRBJ2-5; weak D call: TRBD1 (6 bases). This CDR3 is built from 11 residues. The germline V gene encodes CDR1 DFQATT and CDR2 SNEGSKA (reference sequence). CDR3 loop: CRRGYQETQYF. CDR3 coding DNA: TGCAGGAGGGGGTACCAAGAGACCCAGTACTTC.

V and J are TRBV10-3 and TRBJ1-5; D might be TRBD1 (5 bases). V was clipped by 3 bases and J by 4 bases, with 10 bases between them. The CDR3 extends over 14 amino acids. Germline V gene lookup returns CDR1 ENHRY and CDR2 SYGVKD. In DNA form, the CDR3 reads TGTGCCATCAGTGACGCGACAGCGAATCAGCCCCAGCATTTT. Encoded protein: CAISDATANQPQHF.

This clonotype was observed at least ten times. The rearrangement joins TRBV6-5 to TRBJ2-5; 10 positions agree with TRBD2. CDR1 and CDR2 (germline): MNHEY, SVGAGI. This CDR3 comprises 15 residues. The junction had 5 bases not matched to a gene; V was cut back by 6 bases and J by 1 base. CDR3 DNA: TGTGCCAGCAGCATCAGACTAGCGGGCCAAGAGACCCAGTACTTC. Protein: CASSIRLAGQETQYF.